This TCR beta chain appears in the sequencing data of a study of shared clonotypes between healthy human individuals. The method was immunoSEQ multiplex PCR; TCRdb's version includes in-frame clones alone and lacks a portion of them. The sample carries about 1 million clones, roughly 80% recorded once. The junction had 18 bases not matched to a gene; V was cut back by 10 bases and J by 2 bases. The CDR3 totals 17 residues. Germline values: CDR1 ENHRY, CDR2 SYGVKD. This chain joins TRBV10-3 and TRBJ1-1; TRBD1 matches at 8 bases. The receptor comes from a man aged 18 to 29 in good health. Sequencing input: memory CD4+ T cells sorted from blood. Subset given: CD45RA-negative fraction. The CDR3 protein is CATAAGQGGRSNTEAFF. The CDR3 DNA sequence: TGTGCCACCGCCGCAGGACAGGGAGGGAGGTCCAACACTGAAGCTTTCTTT.